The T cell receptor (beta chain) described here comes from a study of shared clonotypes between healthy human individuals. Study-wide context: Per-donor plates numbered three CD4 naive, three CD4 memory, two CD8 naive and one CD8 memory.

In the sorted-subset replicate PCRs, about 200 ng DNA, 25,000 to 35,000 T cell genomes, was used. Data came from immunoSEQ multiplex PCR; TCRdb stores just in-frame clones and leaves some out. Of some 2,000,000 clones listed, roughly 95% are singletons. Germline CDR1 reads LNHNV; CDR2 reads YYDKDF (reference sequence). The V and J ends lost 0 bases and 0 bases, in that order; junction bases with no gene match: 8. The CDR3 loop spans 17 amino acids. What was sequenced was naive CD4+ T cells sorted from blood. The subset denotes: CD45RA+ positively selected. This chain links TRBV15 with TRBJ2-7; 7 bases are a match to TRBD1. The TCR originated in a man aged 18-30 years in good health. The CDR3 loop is CATSRDSLGQPSYEQYF. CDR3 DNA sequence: TGTGCCACCAGCAGAGATTCCCTGGGACAGCCCTCCTACGAGCAGTACTTC.